Listed here are 29 T cell receptor beta chains from one sample, sequenced in a study of cytomegalovirus exposure and HLA in healthy donors (dated by TCRdb to about 2017). The library was obtained by the immunoSEQ multiplex PCR assay. The multiplex PCR relied on a mix of 60 forward primers for TCR Vbeta segments and 13 reverse primers for TCR Jbeta segments. The immuneACCESS repertoire file appears here via TCRdb, limited to in-frame rearrangements. These files lack a portion of the clones; in checked studies, under half of the deficit traces to unresolved V genes, and the cause of the others is not known. This sample comprises about 97,000 clones, under 85% of them detected only once. The biggest ten clones account for around 1.9% of the sample. The specimen was PBMCs. The receptors come from a woman in her thirties or forties in good health and CMV-seronegative.

The V gene is TRBV7-6, the J gene TRBJ2-1; TRBD2 matches 8 bases. Germline V CDR1 and CDR2: SGHVS, FNYEAQ. CDR3 length: 14 amino acids. V dropped 10 bases and J dropped 1; count of bases not matched to a gene: 6. CDR3 in amino acids: CATREARSYNEQFF. DNA of the CDR3: TGTGCCACGCGGGAGGCGAGGTCCTACAATGAGCAGTTCTTC.

The V gene is TRBV4-1, the J gene TRBJ2-7; D may be TRBD2 (8 bases). The CDR3 spans 15 residues. The V gene's germline CDR1 is MGHRA and CDR2 YSYEKL. Trimming took 4 bases from V and 0 from J, leaving 13 bases between them. Here the CDR3 DNA reads TGCGCCAGCAGCCTTAGCGGGGACAGCTCCTACGAGCAGTACTTC. The encoded protein is CASSLSGDSSYEQYF.

This chain connects TRBV10-3 to TRBJ2-2; D not certain. Germline loops: CDR1 ENHRY, CDR2 SYGVKD. The CDR3 consists of 13 residues. Trimming took 10 bases from V and 2 from J, leaving 11 bases between them. DNA of the CDR3: TGTGCCACACACCCACGAAACACCGGGGAGCTGTTTTTT. Translated: CATHPRNTGELFF.

The rearrangement uses TRBV23-1 and TRBJ1-5, with D perhaps matching TRBD1 (6 bases). TRBV23-1 is placed among ORFs of uncertain function. The CDR3 has 16 residues. With 0 bases removed from V and 5 bases from J, the gap between germline ends came to 14 bases. CDR3 in amino acids: CASSQSKGGGYQPQHF. CDR3 coding DNA: TGCGCCAGCAGTCAATCGAAAGGGGGGGGGTATCAGCCCCAGCATTTT.

The V and J genes are TRBV6-5 and TRBJ1-2; D is unresolved. Germline V gene lookup returns CDR1 MNHEY and CDR2 SVGAGI. CDR3 length equals 13 residues. V lost 0 bases and J lost 7, with 9 bases in between. CDR3 DNA: TGTGCCAGCAGTTACTCGAGGCATAGTGGCTACACCTTC. Amino acid sequence: CASSYSRHSGYTF.

The genes are TRBV19 and TRBJ1-5; a weak D match, TRBD1 (5 bases). CDR1 and CDR2 (germline): LNHDA, SQIVND (reference sequence). The CDR3 has 16 amino acids. The V gene lost 7 bases and the J gene lost 0 bases, with 16 bases spanning the gap. The CDR3 loop reads CASTMGGPRSNQPQHF. CDR3 DNA: TGTGCCAGTACCATGGGGGGTCCCCGTAGCAATCAGCCCCAGCATTTT.

The V gene is TRBV7-9, the J gene TRBJ1-4; D is undetermined. CDR1 SEHNR and CDR2 FQNEAQ come from the germline V gene (reference sequence). The V end was cut by 5 bases, the J end by 4 bases, with 11 bases between. The CDR3 has 14 residues. CDR3 amino acids: CASSRVGINEKLFF. CDR3 DNA: TGTGCCAGCAGCCGCGTCGGGATTAATGAAAAACTGTTTTTT.

The J gene is TRBJ2-5, the V gene TRBV27; 9 bases map to TRBD2. CDR1 MNHEY and CDR2 SMNVEV come from the germline V gene (reference sequence). The CDR3 length is 16 residues. V shed 3 bases, J shed 4 bases, and the junction held 9 bases outside the gene matches. DNA for the CDR3: TGTGCCAGCAGTTTCGAGAGGCTAGCGGGACGAGAGACCCAGTACTTC. Protein: CASSFERLAGRETQYF.

This clone was found a few times. The genes are TRBV7-2 and TRBJ2-7; 7 nucleotides align to TRBD2. This CDR3 contains 15 residues. Looked up from germline, CDR1 is SGHTA and CDR2 is FQGNSA. The J segment lost 6 bases and the V segment lost 0 bases, leaving 8 bases of the junction unmatched. In nucleotides, the CDR3 is TGTGCCAGCAGCTTAGCCCGGCGGGAGAGCGGCGAGCAGTACTTC. Protein product: CASSLARRESGEQYF.

The chain employs TRBV6-5 and TRBJ1-1, with TRBD1 as a possible D gene (5 bases). CDR1 MNHEY and CDR2 SVGAGI come from the germline V gene. V lost 6 bases to trimming and J lost 7 bases, with 15 bases between them. The CDR3 is made up of 13 amino acids. The CDR3 spells CASSHGGSFEAFF. The CDR3 nucleotides are TGTGCCAGCAGCCACGGGGGGTCCTTTGAAGCTTTCTTT.

The rearrangement links TRBV5-1 to TRBJ2-6, with no clear D. The ends were cut back, 0 bases at V and 1 base at J, with 5 bases in the middle. Germline V lookup: CDR1 SGHRS, CDR2 YFSETQ. The CDR3 is 15 residues long. CDR3 sequence: CASSLAGSGANVLTF. The CDR3 DNA sequence: TGCGCCAGCAGCTTGGCCGGGTCTGGGGCCAACGTCCTGACTTTC.

Details on this clone: This sample also contains other DNA sequences that code for the same CDR3. This sequence joins TRBV2 and TRBJ2-7; D ambiguous. V shed 9 bases and J shed 4 bases, with 7 bases lying between them. CDR1 and CDR2 (germline): SNHLY, FYNNEI. The CDR3 covers 10 residues. CDR3 DNA sequence: TGTGCCAGTTCAGGTTACGAGCAGTACTTC. Protein sequence: CASSGYEQYF.

The rearrangement links TRBV28 to TRBJ2-2; 10 nucleotides agree with TRBD1. The V and J ends lost 6 bases and 3 bases, in that order; junction bases with no gene match: 7. Germline loops: CDR1 MDHEN, CDR2 SYDVKM. The CDR3 consists of 16 residues. In nucleotides, the CDR3 is TGTGCCAGCAGCCCGTGGACAGGGGGAGACACCGGGGAGCTGTTTTTT. It is translated as CASSPWTGGDTGELFF.

This chain joins TRBV2 and TRBJ1-2; D gene uncertain. This CDR3 contains 13 residues. V was pared by 7 bases and J by 1 base, with 10 bases between. CDR1 and CDR2 (germline): SNHLY, FYNNEI. DNA of the CDR3: TGTGCCAGCATAGAACGGGTTAACTATGGCTACACCTTC. This gives the protein CASIERVNYGYTF.

The chain links TRBV7-9 to TRBJ2-1; 7 positions agree with TRBD1. CDR1 and CDR2 from the germline V gene are SEHNR and FQNEAQ (reference sequence). This CDR3 is 14 amino acids long. Trimming took 7 bases from V and 2 from J; bases not matched to a gene: 5. The CDR3 DNA reads TGTGCCAGCACCCGTACAGGGGCCTACAATGAGCAGTTCTTC. It yields the protein CASTRTGAYNEQFF. Drawing the rest from reference TRBV7-9 and TRBJ2-1, the complete variable domain is DTGVSQNPRHKITKRGQNVTFRCDPISEHNRLYWYRQTLGQGPEFLTYFQNEAQLEKSRLLSDRFSAERPKGSFSTLEIQRTEQGDSAMYLCASTRTGAYNEQFFGPGTRLTVL.

The CDR3 DNA is TGTGCCAGCAGTTACGTCCCGGGAGGGCCGACCTACGAGCAGTACTTC. It specifies CASSYVPGGPTYEQYF. The rearrangement joins TRBV6-6 to TRBJ2-7, with TRBD2 identical over 8 bases. In germline, CDR1 is MNHNY, CDR2 SVGAGI (reference sequence). This CDR3 comprises 16 residues. J lost 2 bases, V lost 2 bases, and 8 bases had no gene match.

This clone was found once. The chain uses TRBV19 and TRBJ2-1; D call uncertain. V gave up 7 bases and J gave up 0 bases, with 13 bases separating them. The length of the CDR3 is 15 residues. Germline CDR1 and CDR2: LNHDA and SQIVND (reference sequence). CDR3 nucleotides: TGTGCCAGTAACCCTTTGGTCGGCTCCTACAATGAGCAGTTCTTC. This encodes CASNPLVGSYNEQFF. Variable domain in full (rest from reference TRBV19 and TRBJ2-1): DGGITQSPKYLFRKEGQNVTLSCEQNLNHDAMYWYRQDPGQGLRLIYYSQIVNDFQKGDIAEGYSVSREKKESFPLTVTSAQKNPTAFYLCASNPLVGSYNEQFFGPGTRLTVL.

The chain is built from TRBV19 and TRBJ1-1, with D tentatively TRBD1 (5 bases). The CDR3 spans 11 residues. Trimming removed 7 bases from V and 6 bases from J, with 9 bases in between. Germline V gives CDR1 LNHDA, CDR2 SQIVND (reference sequence). The CDR3 bases are TGTGCCAGTATTGCGGGGGCTGAAGCTTTCTTT. Protein product: CASIAGAEAFF.

The CDR3 loop reads CSVDRLAQNTGELFF. The CDR3 DNA sequence: TGCAGCGTTGACAGACTAGCCCAGAACACCGGGGAGCTGTTTTTT. V gene TRBV29-1 combines with J gene TRBJ2-2, with 7 positions matching TRBD2. Germline V gene sequence: CDR1 SQVTM, CDR2 ANQGSEA. The CDR3 spans 15 residues. V gave up 3 bases and J gave up 1 base; unmatched junction bases: 5.

The genes are TRBV6-1 and TRBJ1-3; no definite D call. The V gene's germline CDR1 is MNHNS and CDR2 SASEGT. This CDR3 spans 14 amino acids. V was trimmed by 6 bases and J by 2 bases, leaving 11 bases between them. CDR3 protein: CASRPTRTGNTIYF. DNA of the CDR3: TGTGCCAGCAGACCAACGAGGACTGGAAACACCATATATTTT.

The gene calls are TRBV7-8 and TRBJ2-7; perhaps TRBD1 as D (5 bases). This CDR3 is 14 amino acids long. V gave up 1 base and J gave up 2 bases, with 9 bases separating them. CDR1 is SGHVS and CDR2 is FQNEAQ in the germline V gene. CDR3 sequence reads: CASSLDRTAYEQYF. The CDR3 DNA reads as TGTGCCAGCAGCTTAGACAGGACGGCCTACGAGCAGTACTTC.

The chain links TRBV5-5 to TRBJ1-4, with 7 bases that match TRBD1. CDR3 size: 16 residues. The junction had 6 bases not matched to a gene; V was cut back by 1 base and J by 3 bases. CDR1 is SGHKS, CDR2 YYEKEE, per germline (reference sequence). The CDR3, as DNA: TGTGCCAGCAGCTTGTCAACAGGGGCGTCTAATGAAAAACTGTTTTTT. Protein product: CASSLSTGASNEKLFF.

This chain links TRBV5-1 with TRBJ1-6; the D gene is possibly TRBD1 (5 bases). V was cut by 1 base and J by 8 bases, with 7 bases left in between. CDR1 and CDR2 from the germline V gene are SGHRS and YFSETQ. The CDR3 covers 13 residues. The CDR3 region is CASSLRGDSPLHF. The CDR3, as DNA: TGCGCCAGCAGCTTGCGGGGGGATTCACCCCTCCACTTT.

This clone was found a few times. The V gene is TRBV11-3, the J gene TRBJ2-1, with TRBD2 matching over 14 bases. Per germline, CDR1 SGHNT and CDR2 YENEEA. The CDR3 is made up of 15 amino acids. Trimming at V came to 5 bases and at J to 5 bases, leaving 2 bases not matched to a gene. Here the CDR3 reads CASSTGLAGDNEQFF. CDR3 nucleotides: TGTGCCAGCAGCACGGGACTAGCGGGGGACAATGAGCAGTTCTTC.

The J gene is TRBJ1-1, the V gene TRBV7-9, with D possibly TRBD1 on 6 matching bases. Germline V gene lookup returns CDR1 SEHNR and CDR2 FQNEAQ (reference sequence). Trimming cost V 6 bases and J 0 bases, with 14 bases left between them. The CDR3 runs to 15 residues. As DNA, the CDR3 is TGTGCCAGCAGTCGTAGCAGGGGCTTGAACACTGAAGCTTTCTTT. Its protein product is CASSRSRGLNTEAFF.

This clone was observed a few times. This sequence joins TRBV6-1 and TRBJ1-5; the match to TRBD1 covers 8 bases. The J segment lost 6 bases and the V segment lost 1 base, leaving 8 bases of the junction unmatched. CDR3 length: 16 amino acids. Germline V gene lookup returns CDR1 MNHNS and CDR2 SASEGT. CDR3 protein: CASSEGRQGYVQPQHF. The DNA for the CDR3 is TGTGCCAGCAGTGAAGGGAGACAGGGGTATGTTCAGCCCCAGCATTTT.

This chain links TRBV6-1 with TRBJ2-3; possibly TRBD2 for D (6 bases). CDR1 and CDR2 (germline): MNHNS, SASEGT. Trimming left V 6 bases short and J 3 bases short, with 10 bases between. The CDR3 extends over 13 amino acids. The CDR3 loop is CASRRGGTDTQYF. The CDR3 DNA reads as TGTGCCAGCAGGAGAGGAGGGACAGATACGCAGTATTTT.

This rearrangement joins TRBV10-1 to TRBJ1-1; D remains ambiguous. With 8 bases removed from V and 10 bases from J, the gap between germline ends came to 14 bases. The CDR3 covers 11 residues. CDR1 and CDR2 from the germline V gene are WNHNN and SYGVQD (reference sequence). The DNA for the CDR3 is TGCGCCAGCGGACCTCCGAGGGCAGCTTTCTTT. Translating gives CASGPPRAAFF.

Only a few counts were recorded for this clone. The chain is built from TRBV9 and TRBJ2-5, with D possibly being TRBD2 (5 bases). Germline CDR1 reads SGDLS; CDR2 reads YYNGEE. The CDR3 loop spans 12 amino acids. V dropped 3 bases and J dropped 5 bases, with 8 bases sitting between them. The CDR3 reads CASSALGETQYF. DNA for the CDR3: TGTGCCAGCAGCGCACTAGGGGAGACCCAGTACTTC.